The 7 T cell receptor beta chains listed next were all sequenced from one sample in a study of radiotherapy plus CTLA-4 blockade in lung cancer. Libraries were prepared by immunoSEQ multiplex PCR; TCRdb keeps only in-frame clonotypes and omits some of them. The table shows tens of thousands of clones, with approximately 91% occurring only once. The source was peripheral blood, collected from a patient treated with radiotherapy plus ipilimumab. The origin of the receptors is a human donor with non-small cell lung cancer whose response to radiotherapy plus ipilimumab could not be evaluated.

The CDR3 nucleotides read TGTGCCAGCAGTGAACAGAACTATGGCTACACCTTC. Protein sequence: CASSEQNYGYTF. The chain links TRBV2 to TRBJ1-2; no clear D gene. There are 12 residues in the CDR3. CDR1 and CDR2 (germline): SNHLY, FYNNEI. V shed 2 bases and J shed 2 bases, with 3 bases lying between them.

The chain combines TRBV9 with TRBJ2-1; 8 bases line up with TRBD2. Germline trimming cut 4 bases from V and 0 bases from J; bases unmatched to any gene: 9. CDR1 and CDR2 from the germline V gene are SGDLS and YYNGEE. This CDR3 comprises 17 residues. The CDR3 region is CASSFLTSVSSYNEQFF. The CDR3 nucleotides are TGTGCCAGCAGCTTCCTGACTAGCGTAAGCTCCTACAATGAGCAGTTCTTC.

This rearrangement joins TRBV18 to TRBJ2-7, with TRBD1 as a possible D gene (6 bases). Germline CDR1 KGHSH, CDR2 LQKENI. Trimming pared 3 bases from V and 1 base from J, leaving 16 bases between. CDR3 length equals 16 residues. This CDR3 reads CASSPREDRPSYEQYF. The CDR3 DNA reads as TGTGCCAGCTCACCTCGGGAAGACAGGCCTTCCTACGAGCAGTACTTC.

This CDR3 is CASSGGGKPHNEQFF. The CDR3, as DNA: TGTGCCAGCAGCGGGGGGGGAAAGCCCCACAATGAGCAGTTCTTC. The chain combines TRBV6-1 with TRBJ2-1; 8 bases align to TRBD2. Germline V gene lookup returns CDR1 MNHNS and CDR2 SASEGT. V lost 6 bases, J lost 5 bases, and 9 bases stayed unmatched. This CDR3 is built from 15 residues.

The chain is built from TRBV28 and TRBJ1-2; unclear D gene. The V gene's germline CDR1 is MDHEN and CDR2 SYDVKM. V was shortened by 6 bases and J by 2 bases, with 7 bases between the two germline ends. The CDR3 consists of 12 residues. The CDR3 is CASRPGNYGYTF. The CDR3 DNA follows: TGTGCCAGCAGACCCGGGAACTATGGCTACACCTTC.

CDR3 residues: CASSTDRLLVRDTQYF. CDR3 nucleotide sequence: TGTGCCAGCAGTACGGACAGGCTCTTAGTGCGGGATACGCAGTATTTT. The rearrangement uses TRBV2 and TRBJ2-3, with TRBD1 matching 7 bases. CDR3 length: 16 amino acids. V shed 5 bases and J 6 bases; nucleotides not matched to a gene: 14. The V gene's germline CDR1 is SNHLY and CDR2 FYNNEI. Using reference TRBV2 and TRBJ2-3 for the parts outside the CDR3, the full variable domain is EPEVTQTPSHQVTQMGQEVILRCVPISNHLYFYWYRQILGQKVEFLVSFYNNEISEKSEIFDDQFSVERPDGSNFTLKIRSTKLEDSAMYFCASSTDRLLVRDTQYFGPGTRLTVL.

The chain carries TRBV5-7 and TRBJ1-2; the match to TRBD1 covers 8 bases. TRBV5-7 is classed as an ORF, of uncertain function. The CDR3 length is 15 residues. J gave up 3 bases and V 1 base, and 5 bases lay outside the gene matches. CDR3 residues: CASSLHRGGHYGYTF. CDR3 bases: TGTGCCAGCAGCTTGCACAGGGGGGGTCACTATGGCTACACCTTC.